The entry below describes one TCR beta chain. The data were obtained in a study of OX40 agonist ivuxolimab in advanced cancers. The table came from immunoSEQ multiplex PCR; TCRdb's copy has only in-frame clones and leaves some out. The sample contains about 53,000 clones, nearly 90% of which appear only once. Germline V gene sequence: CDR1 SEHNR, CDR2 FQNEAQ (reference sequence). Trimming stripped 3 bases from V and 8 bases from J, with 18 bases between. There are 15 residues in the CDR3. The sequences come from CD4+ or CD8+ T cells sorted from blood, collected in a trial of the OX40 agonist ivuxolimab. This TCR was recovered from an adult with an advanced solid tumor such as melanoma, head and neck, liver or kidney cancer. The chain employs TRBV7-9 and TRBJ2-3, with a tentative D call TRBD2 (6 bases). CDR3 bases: TGTGCCAGCAGCTTGGGCCGATCGGGAGAGCGTACGCAGTATTTT. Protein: CASSLGRSGERTQYF. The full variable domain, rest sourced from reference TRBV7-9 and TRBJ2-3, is DTGVSQNPRHKITKRGQNVTFRCDPISEHNRLYWYRQTLGQGPEFLTYFQNEAQLEKSRLLSDRFSAERPKGSFSTLEIQRTEQGDSAMYLCASSLGRSGERTQYFGPGTRLTVL.